This TCR beta chain was retrieved from a study of type 1 regulatory T cells. TCRdb re-called the reads through MiXCR, storing one row per CDR3 protein. The sample lists tens of thousands of distinct CDR3 sequences, about 12% occurring once. This clonotype was detected many times. Its specificity is not known. V was clipped by 3 bases and J by 2 bases, with 9 bases between them. Germline loops: CDR1 MNHNS, CDR2 SASEGT. CDR3 length: 14 residues. The rearrangement uses TRBV6-1 and TRBJ2-3; D call uncertain. This TCR was sampled from a human donor in good health. Sequencing was carried out using cultured non-Tr1 T cells, either the whole culture or a sorted T cell fraction (not recorded which). The CDR3 DNA reads TGTGCCAGCAGTGATCTGGGCTACACAGATACGCAGTATTTT. It encodes CASSDLGYTDTQYF.